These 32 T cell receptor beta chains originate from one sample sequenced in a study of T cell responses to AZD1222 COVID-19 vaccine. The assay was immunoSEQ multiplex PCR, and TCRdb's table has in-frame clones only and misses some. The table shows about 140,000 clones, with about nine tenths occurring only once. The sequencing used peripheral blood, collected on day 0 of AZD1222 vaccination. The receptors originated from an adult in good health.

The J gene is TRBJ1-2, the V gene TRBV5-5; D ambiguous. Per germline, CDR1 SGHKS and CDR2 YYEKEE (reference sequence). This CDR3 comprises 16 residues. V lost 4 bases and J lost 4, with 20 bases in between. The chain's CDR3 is CASSPHSGGQSYGYTF. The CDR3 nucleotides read TGTGCCAGCAGCCCGCACAGTGGAGGGCAAAGCTATGGCTACACCTTC.

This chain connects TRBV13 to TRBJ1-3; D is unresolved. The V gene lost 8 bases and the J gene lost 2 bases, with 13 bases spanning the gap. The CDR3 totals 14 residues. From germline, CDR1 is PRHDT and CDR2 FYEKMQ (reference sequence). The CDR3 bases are TGTGCCAGCCGCGGAACCCCTACTGGAAACACCATATATTTT. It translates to CASRGTPTGNTIYF.

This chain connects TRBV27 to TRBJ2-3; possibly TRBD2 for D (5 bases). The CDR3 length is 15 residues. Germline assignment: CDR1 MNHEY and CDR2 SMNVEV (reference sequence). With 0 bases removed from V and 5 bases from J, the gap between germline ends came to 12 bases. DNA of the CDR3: TGTGCCAGCAGTTTATCGGGCGGGCCGGAAGATACGCAGTATTTT. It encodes CASSLSGGPEDTQYF.

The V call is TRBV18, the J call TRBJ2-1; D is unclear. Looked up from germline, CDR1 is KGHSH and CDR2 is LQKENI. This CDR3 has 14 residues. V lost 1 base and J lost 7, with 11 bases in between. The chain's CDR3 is CASSPLGLGNEQFF. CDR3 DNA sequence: TGTGCCAGCTCACCACTAGGGTTGGGAAATGAGCAGTTCTTC.

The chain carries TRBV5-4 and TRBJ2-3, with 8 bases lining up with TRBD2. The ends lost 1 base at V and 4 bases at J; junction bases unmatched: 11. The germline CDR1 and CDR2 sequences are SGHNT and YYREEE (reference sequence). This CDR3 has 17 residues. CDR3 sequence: CASSLPSSGISADTQYF. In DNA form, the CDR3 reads TGTGCCAGCAGCTTGCCGAGTAGCGGGATATCCGCAGATACGCAGTATTTT.

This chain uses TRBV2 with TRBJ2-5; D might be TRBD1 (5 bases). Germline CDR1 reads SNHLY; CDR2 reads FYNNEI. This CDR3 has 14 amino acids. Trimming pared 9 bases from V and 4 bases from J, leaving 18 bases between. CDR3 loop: CASRYLRGRETQYF. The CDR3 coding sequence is TGTGCCAGTCGATACCTTAGGGGAAGAGAGACCCAGTACTTC. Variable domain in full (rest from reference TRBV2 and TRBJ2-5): EPEVTQTPSHQVTQMGQEVILRCVPISNHLYFYWYRQILGQKVEFLVSFYNNEISEKSEIFDDQFSVERPDGSNFTLKIRSTKLEDSAMYFCASRYLRGRETQYFGPGTRLLVL.

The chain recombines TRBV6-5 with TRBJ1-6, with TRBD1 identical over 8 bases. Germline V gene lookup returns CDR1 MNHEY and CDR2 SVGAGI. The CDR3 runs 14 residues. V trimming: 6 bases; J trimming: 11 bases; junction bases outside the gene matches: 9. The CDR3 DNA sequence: TGTGCCAGCAGGCCCCGGACAGGGTGGACACCCCTCCACTTT. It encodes CASRPRTGWTPLHF.

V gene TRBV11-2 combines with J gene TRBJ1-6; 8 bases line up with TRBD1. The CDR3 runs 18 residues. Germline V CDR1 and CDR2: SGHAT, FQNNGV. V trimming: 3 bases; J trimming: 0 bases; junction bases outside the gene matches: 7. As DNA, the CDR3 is TGTGCCAGCAGCTTGTGGACAGGGACCAACTCCTATAATTCACCCCTCCACTTT. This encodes CASSLWTGTNSYNSPLHF.

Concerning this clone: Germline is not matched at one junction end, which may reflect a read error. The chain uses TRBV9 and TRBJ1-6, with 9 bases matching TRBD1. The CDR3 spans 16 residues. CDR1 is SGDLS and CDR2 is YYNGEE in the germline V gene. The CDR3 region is CARSAKRQGGNSPLHF. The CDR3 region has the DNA TGTGCCCGCAGCGCAAAACGACAGGGGGGTAATTCACCCCTCCACTTT.

The CDR3 here is CASSSQGANEQFF. The CDR3 bases are TGCGCCAGCAGCTCACAGGGGGCAAATGAGCAGTTCTTC. The chain links TRBV5-1 to TRBJ2-1; TRBD1 aligns across 9 bases. Germline V gene lookup returns CDR1 SGHRS and CDR2 YFSETQ. V shed 3 bases and J 7 bases; nucleotides not matched to a gene: 2. The CDR3 runs to 13 residues. Full variable domain (missing parts from reference TRBV5-1 and TRBJ2-1): KAGVTQTPRYLIKTRGQQVTLSCSPISGHRSVSWYQQTPGQGLQFLFEYFSETQRNKGNFPGRFSGRQFSNSRSEMNVSTLELGDSALYLCASSSQGANEQFFGPGTRLTVL.

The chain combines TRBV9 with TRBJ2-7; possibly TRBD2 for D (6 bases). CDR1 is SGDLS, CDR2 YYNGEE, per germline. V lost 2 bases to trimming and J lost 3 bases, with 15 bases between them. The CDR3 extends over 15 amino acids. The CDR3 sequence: CASSVRLGLGYEQYF. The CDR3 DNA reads TGTGCCAGCAGCGTCCGATTGGGACTGGGCTACGAGCAGTACTTC.

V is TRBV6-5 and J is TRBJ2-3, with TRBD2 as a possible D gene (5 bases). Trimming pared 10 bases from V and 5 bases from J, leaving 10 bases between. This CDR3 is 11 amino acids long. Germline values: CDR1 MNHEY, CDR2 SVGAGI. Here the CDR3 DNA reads TGTGCCACCTGGACTGTAGATACGCAGTATTTT. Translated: CATWTVDTQYF.

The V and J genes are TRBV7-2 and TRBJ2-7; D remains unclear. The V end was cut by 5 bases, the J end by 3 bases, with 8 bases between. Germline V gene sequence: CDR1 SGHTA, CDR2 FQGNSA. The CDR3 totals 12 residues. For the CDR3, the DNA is TGTGCCAGCAGCCAGGCCGACTACGAGCAGTACTTC. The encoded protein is CASSQADYEQYF.

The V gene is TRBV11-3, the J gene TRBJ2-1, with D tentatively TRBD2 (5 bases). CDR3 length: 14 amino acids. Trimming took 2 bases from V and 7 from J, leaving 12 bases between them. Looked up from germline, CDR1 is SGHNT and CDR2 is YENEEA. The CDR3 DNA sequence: TGTGCCAGCAGCTTACGCTCCACGGGGAATGAGCAGTTCTTC. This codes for CASSLRSTGNEQFF. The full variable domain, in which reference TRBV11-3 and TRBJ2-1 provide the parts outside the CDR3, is EAGVVQSPRYKIIEKKQPVAFWCNPISGHNTLYWYLQNLGQGPELLIRYENEEAVDDSQLPKDRFSAERLKGVDSTLKIQPAELGDSAVYLCASSLRSTGNEQFFGPGTRLTVL.

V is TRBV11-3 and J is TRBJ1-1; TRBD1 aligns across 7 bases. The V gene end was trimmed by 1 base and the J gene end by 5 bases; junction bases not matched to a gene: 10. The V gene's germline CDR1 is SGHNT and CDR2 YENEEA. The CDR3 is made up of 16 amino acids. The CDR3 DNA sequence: TGTGCCAGCAGCTTAGCGTACAGGGGAAGCGAAACTGAAGCTTTCTTT. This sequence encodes CASSLAYRGSETEAFF.

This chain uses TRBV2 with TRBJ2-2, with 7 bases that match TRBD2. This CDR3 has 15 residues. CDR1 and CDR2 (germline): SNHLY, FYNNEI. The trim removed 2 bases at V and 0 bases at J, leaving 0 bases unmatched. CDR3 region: CASSERGANTGELFF. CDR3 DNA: TGTGCCAGCAGTGAACGGGGGGCGAACACCGGGGAGCTGTTTTTT.

The CDR3 DNA sequence: TGTGCCAGCAACACTAGAGGGATGGAGACCTCGGTGGATGGCTACACCTTC. As protein: CASNTRGMETSVDGYTF. The V and J genes are TRBV7-9 and TRBJ1-2; unclear D gene. Germline values: CDR1 SEHNR, CDR2 FQNEAQ (reference sequence). The CDR3 loop spans 17 amino acids. The V gene lost 7 bases and the J gene lost 6 bases, with 27 bases spanning the gap.

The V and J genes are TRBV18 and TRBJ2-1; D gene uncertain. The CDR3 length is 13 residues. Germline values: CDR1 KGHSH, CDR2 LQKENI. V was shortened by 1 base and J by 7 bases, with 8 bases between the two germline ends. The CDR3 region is CASSPLADNEQFF. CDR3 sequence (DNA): TGTGCCAGCTCACCACTGGCTGATAATGAGCAGTTCTTC.

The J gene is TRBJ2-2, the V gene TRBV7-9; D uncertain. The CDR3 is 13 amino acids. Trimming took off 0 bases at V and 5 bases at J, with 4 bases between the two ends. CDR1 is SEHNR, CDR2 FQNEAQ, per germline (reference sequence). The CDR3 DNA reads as TGTGCCAGCAGCTTAGCAAGGACCGGGGAGCTGTTTTTT. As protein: CASSLARTGELFF.

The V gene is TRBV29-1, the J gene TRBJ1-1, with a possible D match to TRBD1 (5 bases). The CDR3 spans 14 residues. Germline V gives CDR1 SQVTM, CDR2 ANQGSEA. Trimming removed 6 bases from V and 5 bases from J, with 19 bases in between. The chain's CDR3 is CSVLKTGVGTEAFF. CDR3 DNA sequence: TGCAGCGTGCTAAAGACGGGGGTGGGGACTGAAGCTTTCTTT. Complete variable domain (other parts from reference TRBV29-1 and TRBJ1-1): SAVISQKPSRDICQRGTSLTIQCQVDSQVTMMFWYRQQPGQSLTLIATANQGSEATYESGFVIDKFPISRPNLTFSTLTVSNMSPEDSSIYLCSVLKTGVGTEAFFGQGTRLTVV.

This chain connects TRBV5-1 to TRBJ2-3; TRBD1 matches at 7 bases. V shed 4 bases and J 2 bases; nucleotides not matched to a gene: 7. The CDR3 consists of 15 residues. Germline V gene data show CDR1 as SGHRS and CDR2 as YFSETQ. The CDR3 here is CASSPGTVVTDTQYF. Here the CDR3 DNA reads TGCGCCAGCAGCCCCGGGACAGTAGTCACAGATACGCAGTATTTT.

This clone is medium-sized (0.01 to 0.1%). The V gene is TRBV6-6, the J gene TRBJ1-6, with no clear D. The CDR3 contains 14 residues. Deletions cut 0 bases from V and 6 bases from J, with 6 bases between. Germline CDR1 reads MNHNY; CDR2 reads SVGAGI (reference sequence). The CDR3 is CASSYSSTNSPLHF. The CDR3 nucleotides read TGTGCCAGCAGTTACTCTTCGACTAATTCACCCCTCCACTTT.

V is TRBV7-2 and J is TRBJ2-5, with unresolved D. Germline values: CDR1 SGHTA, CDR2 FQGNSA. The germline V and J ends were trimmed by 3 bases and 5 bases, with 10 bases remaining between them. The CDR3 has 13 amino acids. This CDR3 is CASSFRLLETQYF. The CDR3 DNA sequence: TGTGCCAGCAGCTTTAGACTCCTCGAGACCCAGTACTTC.

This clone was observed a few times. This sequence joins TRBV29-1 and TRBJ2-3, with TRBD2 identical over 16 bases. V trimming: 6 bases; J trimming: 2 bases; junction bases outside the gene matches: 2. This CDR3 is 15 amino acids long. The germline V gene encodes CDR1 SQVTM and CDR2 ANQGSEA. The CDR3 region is CSVGTSGRDTDTQYF. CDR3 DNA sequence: TGCAGCGTGGGGACTAGCGGGAGGGACACAGATACGCAGTATTTT.

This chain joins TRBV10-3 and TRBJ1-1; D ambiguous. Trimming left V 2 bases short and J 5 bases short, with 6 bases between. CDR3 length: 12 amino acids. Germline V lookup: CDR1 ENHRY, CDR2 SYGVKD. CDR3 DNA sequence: TGTGCCATCAGTGAGCGAGGGACTGAAGCTTTCTTT. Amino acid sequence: CAISERGTEAFF.

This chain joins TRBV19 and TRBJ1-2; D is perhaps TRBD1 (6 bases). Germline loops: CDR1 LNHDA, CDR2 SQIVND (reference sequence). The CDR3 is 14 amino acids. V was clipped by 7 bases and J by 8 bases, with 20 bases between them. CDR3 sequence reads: CASTHRAPGGGYTF. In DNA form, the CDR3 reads TGTGCCAGTACCCACAGGGCGCCAGGCGGAGGCTACACCTTC.

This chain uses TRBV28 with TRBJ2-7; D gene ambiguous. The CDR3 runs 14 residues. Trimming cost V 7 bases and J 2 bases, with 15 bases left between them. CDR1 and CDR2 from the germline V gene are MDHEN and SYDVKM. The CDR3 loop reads CASISLTLAYEQYF. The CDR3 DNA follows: TGTGCCAGCATTAGTCTCACCTTAGCCTACGAGCAGTACTTC.

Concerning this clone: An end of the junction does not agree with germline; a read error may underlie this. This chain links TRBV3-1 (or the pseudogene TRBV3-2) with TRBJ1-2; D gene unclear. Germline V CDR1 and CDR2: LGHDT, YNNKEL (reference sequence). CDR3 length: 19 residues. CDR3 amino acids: CASSQGPHTDFTITSGAHF. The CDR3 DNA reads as TGTGCCAGCAGCCAAGGGCCCCACACCGACTTTACTATAACAAGTGGAGCTCACTTC.

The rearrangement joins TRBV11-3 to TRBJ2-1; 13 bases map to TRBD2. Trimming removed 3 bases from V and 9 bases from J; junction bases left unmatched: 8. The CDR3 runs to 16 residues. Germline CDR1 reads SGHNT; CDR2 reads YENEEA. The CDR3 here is CASSFRSLAGGGEQFF. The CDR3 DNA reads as TGTGCCAGCAGCTTCAGGTCACTAGCGGGAGGGGGTGAGCAGTTCTTC.

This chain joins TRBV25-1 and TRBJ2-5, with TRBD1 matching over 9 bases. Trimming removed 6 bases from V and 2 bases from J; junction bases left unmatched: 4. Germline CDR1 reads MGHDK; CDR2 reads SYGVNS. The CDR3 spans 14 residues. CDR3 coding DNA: TGTGCCAGCAGGGGGACAGGGAAACAAGAGACCCAGTACTTC. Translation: CASRGTGKQETQYF.

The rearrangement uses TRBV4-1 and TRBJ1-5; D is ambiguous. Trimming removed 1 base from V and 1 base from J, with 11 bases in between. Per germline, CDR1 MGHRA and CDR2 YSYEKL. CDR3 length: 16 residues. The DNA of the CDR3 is TGCGCCAGCAGCCAAGTGAGTCAGGCAAGCAATCAGCCCCAGCATTTT. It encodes CASSQVSQASNQPQHF.

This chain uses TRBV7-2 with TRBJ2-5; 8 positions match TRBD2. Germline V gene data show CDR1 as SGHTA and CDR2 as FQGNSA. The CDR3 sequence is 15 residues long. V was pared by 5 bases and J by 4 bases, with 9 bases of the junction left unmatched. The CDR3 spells CASSPPVLAGETQYF. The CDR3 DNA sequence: TGTGCCAGCAGCCCCCCGGTGCTAGCGGGAGAGACCCAGTACTTC.